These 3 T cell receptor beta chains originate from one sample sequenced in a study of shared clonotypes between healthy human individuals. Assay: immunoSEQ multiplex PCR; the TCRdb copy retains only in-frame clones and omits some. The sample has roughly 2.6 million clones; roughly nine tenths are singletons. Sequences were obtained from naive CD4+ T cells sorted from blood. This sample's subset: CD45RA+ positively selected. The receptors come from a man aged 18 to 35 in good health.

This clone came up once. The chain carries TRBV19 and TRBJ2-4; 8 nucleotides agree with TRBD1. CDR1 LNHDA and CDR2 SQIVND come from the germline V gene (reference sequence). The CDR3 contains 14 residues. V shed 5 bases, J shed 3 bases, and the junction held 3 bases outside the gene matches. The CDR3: CASSDRGDKNIQYF. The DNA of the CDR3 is TGTGCCAGTAGTGACAGGGGAGACAAAAACATTCAGTACTTC.

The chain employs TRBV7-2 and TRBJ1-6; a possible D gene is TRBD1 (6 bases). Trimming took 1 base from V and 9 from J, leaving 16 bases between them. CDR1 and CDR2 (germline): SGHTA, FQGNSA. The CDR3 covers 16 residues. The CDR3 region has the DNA TGTGCCAGCAGCTTAGTCGGGGGGCGCGGCATTTCACCCCTCCACTTT. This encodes CASSLVGGRGISPLHF.

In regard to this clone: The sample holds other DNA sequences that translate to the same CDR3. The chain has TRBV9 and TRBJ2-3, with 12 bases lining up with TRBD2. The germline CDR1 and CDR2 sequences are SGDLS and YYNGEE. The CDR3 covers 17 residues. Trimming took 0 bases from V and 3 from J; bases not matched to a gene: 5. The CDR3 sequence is CASSVDPSGGATDTQYF. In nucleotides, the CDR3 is TGTGCCAGCAGCGTAGATCCTAGCGGGGGGGCAACAGATACGCAGTATTTT.